This T cell receptor beta chain is drawn from a study of technical replicates of blood from several donors (dated by TCRdb to the late 2010s). Taken from cysteine to phenylalanine, the CDR3 has 13 residues. CDR3 DNA only is kept here, 39 bases in frame from base 1. Based on the germline V gene, the CDR1 and CDR2 sequences are SGHTA and FQGNSA. V and J are truncated by 5 bases and 0 bases respectively, leaving an intervening sequence of 7 bases. To note about this clone: Its recognized antigen is unknown. Base quality data are lacking; no much larger clone is found one base away.

Library preparation was by the immunoSEQ multiplex PCR assay. The clones in this table, taken by TCRdb from immuneACCESS, are in-frame only. Not every clone is retained; where verified, under half of the shortfall comes from an unresolved V gene, and the cause of the rest is unknown. The sample table holds 60,000 to 80,000 clones, of which approximately 89% were seen once. Approximately 5% of the sample rests with the top ten. The sequence links TRBV7-2 to TRBJ1-1; the D gene cannot be named for sure. The sequenced sample was PBMCs. This sequence was found in a human donor in good health. Some clones in this sample may be carry-over from other donors' samples. In nucleotides, the sequence is TGTGCCAGCAGCACTAATATGAACACTGAAGCTTTCTTT. Translated, it gives CASSTNMNTEAFF.